These 27 T cell receptor beta chains were sequenced from one sample in a study of cytomegalovirus exposure and HLA in healthy donors. Primers: 60 Vbeta forward and 13 Jbeta reverse. Repertoires were generated with immunoSEQ multiplex PCR, while TCRdb's copy carries only in-frame clones and drops some. The data show 110,000 or so clones, around 81% seen once. Input material: PBMCs. The source is a woman in her 30s in good health and CMV-seronegative.

The CDR3 spells CASRRENTGELFF. For the CDR3, the DNA is TGTGCCAGCCGGCGGGAGAACACCGGGGAGCTGTTTTTT. The J gene is TRBJ2-2, the V gene TRBV7-3; perhaps TRBD2 as D (6 bases). Per the germline V gene, CDR1 is SGHTA and CDR2 is FQGTGA. With 8 bases removed from V and 1 base from J, the gap between germline ends came to 8 bases. The CDR3 consists of 13 residues.

This sequence joins TRBV19 and TRBJ2-7, with D perhaps TRBD2 (6 bases). V lost 5 bases to trimming and J lost 2 bases, with 13 bases between them. Germline V CDR1 and CDR2: LNHDA, SQIVND (reference sequence). The CDR3 spans 14 residues. CDR3 DNA: TGTGCCAGTAGTGATCCTAGCGAGACCTACGAGCAGTACTTC. As protein: CASSDPSETYEQYF. Based on the CDR3 plus reference TRBV19 and TRBJ2-7, the full variable domain is DGGITQSPKYLFRKEGQNVTLSCEQNLNHDAMYWYRQDPGQGLRLIYYSQIVNDFQKGDIAEGYSVSREKKESFPLTVTSAQKNPTAFYLCASSDPSETYEQYFGPGTRLTVT.

In its sample, this clone was seen once. This rearrangement joins TRBV30 to TRBJ1-3, with D uncertain. The ends were cut back, 0 bases at V and 2 bases at J, with 11 bases in the middle. CDR3 length: 15 amino acids. Germline-derived CDR1 and CDR2 are GTSNPN and SVGIG (reference sequence). CDR3: CAWSVLGGPGNTIYF. In DNA form, the CDR3 reads TGTGCCTGGAGTGTACTTGGCGGGCCTGGAAACACCATATATTTT.

The rearrangement links TRBV5-1 to TRBJ2-7; tentative D call: TRBD1 (6 bases). In germline, CDR1 is SGHRS, CDR2 YFSETQ. There are 16 residues in the CDR3. V was trimmed by 1 base and J by 5 bases, leaving 19 bases between them. In DNA form, the CDR3 reads TGCGCCAGCAGCTTGCTCGGGACATGGGAGCCCCACGAGCAGTACTTC. This codes for CASSLLGTWEPHEQYF.

The chain employs TRBV9 and TRBJ2-1; the match to TRBD1 covers 7 bases. The CDR3 has 15 amino acids. The germline V gene has CDR1 SGDLS and CDR2 YYNGEE. Germline trimming cut 3 bases from V and 8 bases from J; bases unmatched to any gene: 11. DNA for the CDR3: TGTGCCAGCAGCGGAAGGACAGGCCTGGAAGATGAGCAGTTCTTC. The encoded protein is CASSGRTGLEDEQFF.

This rearrangement joins TRBV7-2 to TRBJ2-1, with 7 bases identical to TRBD2. The CDR3 runs 15 residues. Germline lookup yields CDR1 SGHTA and CDR2 FQGNSA. V gave up 5 bases and J gave up 1 base; unmatched junction bases: 5. This CDR3 is CASSPAGASYNEQFF. The CDR3 DNA sequence: TGTGCCAGCAGCCCCGCGGGAGCGTCCTACAATGAGCAGTTCTTC.

The chain joins TRBV7-3 to TRBJ2-2, with 10 bases matching TRBD1. The CDR3 contains 16 residues. The germline gives CDR1 SGHTA, CDR2 FQGTGA. V trimming: 4 bases; J trimming: 4 bases; junction bases outside the gene matches: 6. The CDR3 here is CASSSSGTGVTGELFF. The CDR3 region has the DNA TGTGCCAGCAGCTCATCCGGGACAGGGGTCACCGGGGAGCTGTTTTTT.

In this sample, this clone turned up once. This chain links TRBV9 with TRBJ2-7, with a possible D match to TRBD2 (6 bases). The CDR3 has 14 amino acids. The germline V gene encodes CDR1 SGDLS and CDR2 YYNGEE. The germline V and J ends were trimmed by 2 bases and 0 bases, with 9 bases remaining between them. For the CDR3, the DNA is TGTGCCAGCAGCGTGGAGGGGATCTCCTACGAGCAGTACTTC. Protein product: CASSVEGISYEQYF.

There are a few counts of this clone. V is TRBV27 and J is TRBJ1-1; possibly TRBD1 for D (5 bases). The V end was cut by 5 bases, the J end by 1 base, with 14 bases between. CDR1 is MNHEY, CDR2 SMNVEV, per germline (reference sequence). CDR3 length: 15 residues. The CDR3 loop reads CASSRNGGGNTEAFF. DNA for the CDR3: TGTGCCAGCAGTCGCAATGGGGGGGGGAACACTGAAGCTTTCTTT.

The chain recombines TRBV7-9 with TRBJ2-5; 13 bases align to TRBD2. Germline CDR1 reads SEHNR; CDR2 reads FQNEAQ (reference sequence). This CDR3 has 16 residues. The ends lost 3 bases at V and 4 bases at J; junction bases unmatched: 5. CDR3 sequence (DNA): TGTGCCAGCAGCTTCTCGACTAGCGGGAGGTCAGAGACCCAGTACTTC. Translation: CASSFSTSGRSETQYF.

The V call is TRBV28, the J call TRBJ2-7; TRBD2 matches at 7 bases. The CDR3 has 16 residues. Germline V lookup: CDR1 MDHEN, CDR2 SYDVKM. V was clipped by 4 bases and J by 3 bases; unmatched bases: 12. This CDR3 reads CASSSAVLAGDYEQYF. CDR3 bases: TGTGCCAGCAGTTCCGCCGTCTTAGCGGGTGACTACGAGCAGTACTTC. The whole variable domain, filled in from reference TRBV28 and TRBJ2-7, reads DVKVTQSSRYLVKRTGEKVFLECVQDMDHENMFWYRQDPGLGLRLIYFSYDVKMKEKGDIPEGYSVSREKKERFSLILESASTNQTSMYLCASSSAVLAGDYEQYFGPGTRLTVT.

This rearrangement joins TRBV6-5 to TRBJ1-6; tentatively, D is TRBD1 (6 bases). CDR1 is MNHEY and CDR2 is SVGAGI in the germline V gene. This CDR3 spans 13 amino acids. Trimming removed 2 bases at V and 10 bases at J, with 9 bases between. This CDR3 is CASSYRDTSPLHF. Written as DNA, the CDR3 is TGTGCCAGCAGTTACCGGGACACCTCACCCCTCCACTTT.

V gene TRBV5-4 combines with J gene TRBJ2-5, with D maybe TRBD2 (6 bases). The CDR3 runs 15 residues. V gave up 4 bases and J gave up 5 bases, with 18 bases separating them. Per the germline V gene, CDR1 is SGHNT and CDR2 is YYREEE (reference sequence). In nucleotides, the CDR3 is TGTGCCAGCAGCCCGAAGGAGGGTGAAGGGGAGACCCAGTACTTC. Translating gives CASSPKEGEGETQYF.

V is TRBV9 and J is TRBJ2-2, with D maybe TRBD2 (7 bases). The V gene lost 4 bases and the J gene lost 10 bases, with 23 bases spanning the gap. CDR3 size: 16 residues. The germline V gene has CDR1 SGDLS and CDR2 YYNGEE. This chain's CDR3 is CASSLGGGSGAEELFF. CDR3 nucleotides: TGTGCCAGCAGCCTAGGGGGGGGGTCCGGCGCGGAGGAGCTGTTTTTT.

V gene TRBV5-1 combines with J gene TRBJ2-1; D may be TRBD1 (6 bases). The germline V gene encodes CDR1 SGHRS and CDR2 YFSETQ. This CDR3 comprises 14 residues. V dropped 3 bases and J dropped 2 bases, with 9 bases sitting between them. CDR3 region: CASSSGTTYNEQFF. The CDR3 DNA reads TGCGCCAGCAGCTCCGGGACAACCTACAATGAGCAGTTCTTC. The whole variable domain, filled in from reference TRBV5-1 and TRBJ2-1, reads KAGVTQTPRYLIKTRGQQVTLSCSPISGHRSVSWYQQTPGQGLQFLFEYFSETQRNKGNFPGRFSGRQFSNSRSEMNVSTLELGDSALYLCASSSGTTYNEQFFGPGTRLTVL.

The chain couples TRBV2 to TRBJ2-5, with 7 positions matching TRBD1. The V gene end was trimmed by 5 bases and the J gene end by 1 base; junction bases not matched to a gene: 7. CDR1 is SNHLY and CDR2 is FYNNEI in the germline V gene. This CDR3 is 15 amino acids long. CDR3 in amino acids: CASSKDRLFQETQYF. The CDR3 DNA is TGTGCCAGCAGTAAGGACAGGCTATTCCAAGAGACCCAGTACTTC.

The V gene is TRBV25-1, the J gene TRBJ2-1; TRBD2 agrees at 9 bases. V trimming: 6 bases; J trimming: 5 bases; junction bases outside the gene matches: 11. CDR1 and CDR2 from the germline V gene are MGHDK and SYGVNS. The CDR3 covers 16 residues. CDR3 residues: CASRGEVTSGHNEQFF. In DNA, the CDR3 is TGTGCCAGCAGGGGGGAGGTGACTAGCGGCCACAATGAGCAGTTCTTC. The full variable domain, in which reference TRBV25-1 and TRBJ2-1 provide the parts outside the CDR3, is EADIYQTPRYLVIGTGKKITLECSQTMGHDKMYWYQQDPGMELHLIHYSYGVNSTEKGDLSSESTVSRIRTEHFPLTLESARPSHTSQYLCASRGEVTSGHNEQFFGPGTRLTVL.

The V gene is TRBV1, the J gene TRBJ1-5; the table's D call of TRBD1 was not tested on the DNA. TRBV1 represents a pseudogene. CDR3 size: 18 residues. The CDR3 region is CTSSQDCLRQGINQPQHF. Here the CDR3 DNA reads TGCACCAGCAGCCAAGATTGTCTAAGGCAGGGGATCAATCAGCCCCAGCATTTT.

This sequence joins TRBV6-1 and TRBJ1-4, with D tentatively TRBD1 (5 bases). Germline assignment: CDR1 MNHNS and CDR2 SASEGT. V lost 8 bases, J lost 11 bases, and 15 bases lay in between. The CDR3 has 12 amino acids. The CDR3 DNA follows: TGTGCCAGCTCGGAGGGGACTGCCAAACTGTTTTTT. This translates into CASSEGTAKLFF.

This chain uses TRBV18 with TRBJ2-2; 14 bases line up with TRBD2. Trimming at V came to 2 bases and at J to 7 bases, leaving 6 bases not matched to a gene. Germline V CDR1 and CDR2: KGHSH, LQKENI. The CDR3 loop spans 17 amino acids. CDR3 coding DNA: TGTGCCAGCTCACCAACCGGGACTAGCGGGAGTGGCGGGGAGCTGTTTTTT. Its translation: CASSPTGTSGSGGELFF.

The rearrangement joins TRBV6-5 to TRBJ2-7; D possibly corresponds to TRBD2 (6 bases). The CDR3 consists of 14 residues. CDR1 is MNHEY and CDR2 is SVGAGI in the germline V gene. V was shortened by 6 bases and J by 3 bases, with 15 bases between the two germline ends. The DNA for the CDR3 is TGTGCCAGCAGCCTAGCGAGAGGAGTCTACGAGCAGTACTTC. It translates to CASSLARGVYEQYF.

This chain joins TRBV28 and TRBJ2-7; 7 bases align to TRBD2. The V and J ends lost 3 bases and 2 bases, in that order; junction bases with no gene match: 4. This CDR3 has 14 residues. Germline-derived CDR1 and CDR2 are MDHEN and SYDVKM. CDR3 in amino acids: CASSLGGGAYEQYF. CDR3 nucleotides: TGTGCCAGCAGTTTGGGGGGAGGGGCCTACGAGCAGTACTTC.

This chain uses TRBV19 with TRBJ1-1, with a tentative D call TRBD1 (5 bases). Germline-derived CDR1 and CDR2 are LNHDA and SQIVND (reference sequence). V was shortened by 2 bases and J by 1 base, with 17 bases between the two germline ends. This CDR3 is built from 17 residues. The CDR3 reads CASSIRVWWQGNTEAFF. In DNA form, the CDR3 reads TGTGCCAGTAGTATAAGGGTTTGGTGGCAGGGGAACACTGAAGCTTTCTTT.

This clone was detected only a few times. The chain has TRBV7-8 and TRBJ2-5, with a tentative D call TRBD2 (6 bases). The CDR3 consists of 14 residues. V was pared by 0 bases and J by 4 bases, with 9 bases between. Germline V gene lookup returns CDR1 SGHVS and CDR2 FQNEAQ. As DNA, the CDR3 is TGTGCCAGCAGCTTAGCGGGGAGGAGAGAGACCCAGTACTTC. It codes for CASSLAGRRETQYF. The full variable domain, with the rest looked up from reference TRBV7-8 and TRBJ2-5, is GAGVSQSPRYKVAKRGQDVALRCDPISGHVSLFWYQQALGQGPEFLTYFQNEAQLDKSGLPSDRFFAERPEGSVSTLKIQRTQQEDSAVYLCASSLAGRRETQYFGPGTRLLVL.

The chain recombines TRBV6-5 with TRBJ2-7; 8 positions agree with TRBD1. The V segment lost 4 bases and the J segment 3 bases; nucleotides outside the gene matches: 8. The CDR3 extends over 15 amino acids. Per germline, CDR1 MNHEY and CDR2 SVGAGI. In DNA, the CDR3 is TGTGCCAGCAGTTCCCCTCAGGACAGGGTCTACGAGCAGTACTTC. Protein sequence: CASSSPQDRVYEQYF.

The rearrangement links TRBV18 to TRBJ1-1, with D possibly matching TRBD1 (5 bases). This CDR3 is 16 amino acids long. CDR1 KGHSH and CDR2 LQKENI come from the germline V gene. V was cut by 3 bases and J by 6 bases, with 20 bases left in between. The CDR3 bases are TGTGCCAGCTCACCGGCCTGGGGGGGTGGGGTTGCTGAAGCTTTCTTT. Translated: CASSPAWGGGVAEAFF. Supplemented by reference TRBV18 and TRBJ1-1, the full variable domain reads NAGVMQNPRHLVRRRGQEARLRCSPMKGHSHVYWYRQLPEEGLKFMVYLQKENIIDESGMPKERFSAEFPKEGPSILRIQQVVRGDSAAYFCASSPAWGGGVAEAFFGQGTRLTVV.

The gene calls are TRBV28 and TRBJ2-7; 8 bases are shared with TRBD1. Looked up from germline, CDR1 is MDHEN and CDR2 is SYDVKM. V was pared by 3 bases and J by 9 bases, with 4 bases of the junction left unmatched. The CDR3 consists of 12 residues. In nucleotides, the CDR3 is TGTGCCAGCAGTTTCGACAGGGGAGGGCAGTACTTC. Protein product: CASSFDRGGQYF.